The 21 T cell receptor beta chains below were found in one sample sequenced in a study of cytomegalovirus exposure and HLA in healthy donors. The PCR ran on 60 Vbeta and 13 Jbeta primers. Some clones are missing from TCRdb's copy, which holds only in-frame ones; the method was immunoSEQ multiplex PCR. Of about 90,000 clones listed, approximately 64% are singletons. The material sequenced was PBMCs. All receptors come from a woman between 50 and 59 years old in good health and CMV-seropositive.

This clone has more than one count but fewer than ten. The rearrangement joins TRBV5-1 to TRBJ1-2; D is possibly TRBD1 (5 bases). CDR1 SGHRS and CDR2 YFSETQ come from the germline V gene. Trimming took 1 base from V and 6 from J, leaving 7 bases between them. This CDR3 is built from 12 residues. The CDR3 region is CASSLTGNGYTF. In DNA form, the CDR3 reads TGCGCCAGCAGCTTGACAGGCAATGGCTACACCTTC.

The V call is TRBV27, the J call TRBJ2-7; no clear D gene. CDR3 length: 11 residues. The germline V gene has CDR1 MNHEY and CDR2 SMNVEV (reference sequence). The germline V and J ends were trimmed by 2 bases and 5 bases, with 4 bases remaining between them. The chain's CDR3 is CASSLGDEQYF. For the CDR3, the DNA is TGTGCCAGCAGTTTAGGAGACGAGCAGTACTTC.

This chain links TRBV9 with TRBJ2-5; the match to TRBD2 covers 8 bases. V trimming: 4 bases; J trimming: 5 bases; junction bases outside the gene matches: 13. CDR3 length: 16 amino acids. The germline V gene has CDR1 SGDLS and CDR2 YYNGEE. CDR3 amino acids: CASSPIDSGGRETQYF. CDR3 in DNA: TGTGCCAGCAGCCCCATCGACAGCGGGGGACGGGAGACCCAGTACTTC.

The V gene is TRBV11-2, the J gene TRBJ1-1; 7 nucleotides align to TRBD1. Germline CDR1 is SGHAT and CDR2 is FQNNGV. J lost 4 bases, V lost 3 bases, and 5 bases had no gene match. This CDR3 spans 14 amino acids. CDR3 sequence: CASSFGTVSTEAFF. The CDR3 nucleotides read TGTGCCAGCAGCTTTGGGACAGTATCCACTGAAGCTTTCTTT.

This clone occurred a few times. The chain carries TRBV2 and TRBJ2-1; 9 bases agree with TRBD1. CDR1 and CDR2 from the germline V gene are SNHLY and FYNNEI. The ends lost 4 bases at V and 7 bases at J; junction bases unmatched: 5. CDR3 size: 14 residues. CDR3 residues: CASSGTGVRNEQFF. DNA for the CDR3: TGTGCCAGCAGTGGGACAGGGGTTCGGAATGAGCAGTTCTTC.

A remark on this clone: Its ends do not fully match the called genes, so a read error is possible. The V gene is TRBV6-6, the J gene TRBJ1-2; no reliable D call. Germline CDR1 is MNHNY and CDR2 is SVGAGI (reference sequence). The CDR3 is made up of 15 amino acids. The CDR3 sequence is CASSYRRGLTYLQVF. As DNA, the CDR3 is TGTGCCAGCAGTTACCGACGAGGCCTCACTTACCTCCAAGTCTTC.

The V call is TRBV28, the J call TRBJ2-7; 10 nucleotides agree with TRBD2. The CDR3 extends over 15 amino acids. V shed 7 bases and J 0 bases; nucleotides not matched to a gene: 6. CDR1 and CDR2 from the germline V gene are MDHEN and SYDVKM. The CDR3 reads CASNTAGGGSYEQYF. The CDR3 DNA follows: TGTGCCAGCAATACAGCGGGGGGGGGCTCCTACGAGCAGTACTTC.

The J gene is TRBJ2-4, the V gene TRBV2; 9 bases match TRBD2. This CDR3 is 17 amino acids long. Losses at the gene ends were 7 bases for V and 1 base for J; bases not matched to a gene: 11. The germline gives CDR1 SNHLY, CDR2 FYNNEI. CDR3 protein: CASMETSGNPAKNIQYF. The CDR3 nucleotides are TGTGCCAGCATGGAGACTAGCGGAAACCCTGCCAAAAACATTCAGTACTTC.

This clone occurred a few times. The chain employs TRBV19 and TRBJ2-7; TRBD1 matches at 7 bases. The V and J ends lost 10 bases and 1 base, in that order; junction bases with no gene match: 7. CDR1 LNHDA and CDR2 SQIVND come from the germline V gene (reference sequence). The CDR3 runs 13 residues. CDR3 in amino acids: CATVGGQSYEQYF. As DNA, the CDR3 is TGTGCCACCGTAGGGGGACAGTCCTACGAGCAGTACTTC. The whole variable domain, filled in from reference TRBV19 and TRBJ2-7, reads DGGITQSPKYLFRKEGQNVTLSCEQNLNHDAMYWYRQDPGQGLRLIYYSQIVNDFQKGDIAEGYSVSREKKESFPLTVTSAQKNPTAFYLCATVGGQSYEQYFGPGTRLTVT.

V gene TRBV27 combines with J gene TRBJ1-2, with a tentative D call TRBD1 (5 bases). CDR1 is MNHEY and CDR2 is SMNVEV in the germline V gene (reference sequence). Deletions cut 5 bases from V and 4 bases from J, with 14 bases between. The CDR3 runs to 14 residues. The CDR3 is CASSPNGAGYGYTF. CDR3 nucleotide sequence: TGTGCCAGCAGTCCAAATGGGGCAGGCTATGGCTACACCTTC.

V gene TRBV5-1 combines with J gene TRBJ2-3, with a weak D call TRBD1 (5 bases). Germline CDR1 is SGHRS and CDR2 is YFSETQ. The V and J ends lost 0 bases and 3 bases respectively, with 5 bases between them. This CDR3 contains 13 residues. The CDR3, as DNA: TGCGCCAGCAGCTTGGAGGGGACAGATACGCAGTATTTT. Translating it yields CASSLEGTDTQYF.

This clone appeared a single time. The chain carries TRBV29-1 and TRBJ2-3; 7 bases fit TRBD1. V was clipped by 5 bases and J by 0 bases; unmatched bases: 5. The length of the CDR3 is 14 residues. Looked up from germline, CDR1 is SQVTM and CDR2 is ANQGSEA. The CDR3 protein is CSVQQGSSTDTQYF. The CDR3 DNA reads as TGCAGCGTTCAACAGGGGTCTAGCACAGATACGCAGTATTTT.

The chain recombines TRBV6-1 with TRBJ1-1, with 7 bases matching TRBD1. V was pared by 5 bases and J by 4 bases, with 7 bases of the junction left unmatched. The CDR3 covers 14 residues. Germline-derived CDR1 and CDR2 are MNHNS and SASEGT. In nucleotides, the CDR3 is TGTGCCAGCAGTTATACAGGGGTAGGCACTGAAGCTTTCTTT. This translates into CASSYTGVGTEAFF.

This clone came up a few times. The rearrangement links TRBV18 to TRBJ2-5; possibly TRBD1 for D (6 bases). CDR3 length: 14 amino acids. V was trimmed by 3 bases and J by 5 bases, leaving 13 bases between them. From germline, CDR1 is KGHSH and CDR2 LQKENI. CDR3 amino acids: CASSPFGQGETQYF. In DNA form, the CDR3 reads TGTGCCAGCTCACCGTTCGGCCAGGGGGAGACCCAGTACTTC.

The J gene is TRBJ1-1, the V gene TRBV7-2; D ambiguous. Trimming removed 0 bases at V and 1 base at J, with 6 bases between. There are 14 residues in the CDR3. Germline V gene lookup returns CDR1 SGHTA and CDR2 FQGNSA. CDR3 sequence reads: CASSLARTNTEAFF. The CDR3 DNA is TGTGCCAGCAGCTTAGCGCGCACGAACACTGAAGCTTTCTTT.

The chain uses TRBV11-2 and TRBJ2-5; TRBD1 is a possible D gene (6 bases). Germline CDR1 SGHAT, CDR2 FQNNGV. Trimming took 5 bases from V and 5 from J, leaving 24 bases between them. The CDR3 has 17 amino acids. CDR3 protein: CASSRVGGQQVGETQYF. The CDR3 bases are TGTGCCAGCAGCCGGGTTGGTGGACAGCAGGTTGGGGAGACCCAGTACTTC.

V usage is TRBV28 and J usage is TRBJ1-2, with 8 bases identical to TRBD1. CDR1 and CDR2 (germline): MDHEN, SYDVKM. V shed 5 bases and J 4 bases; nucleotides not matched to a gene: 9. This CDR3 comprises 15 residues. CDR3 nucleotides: TGTGCCAGCAGTGTATCTGAGACAGGGGCCTATGGCTACACCTTC. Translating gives CASSVSETGAYGYTF.

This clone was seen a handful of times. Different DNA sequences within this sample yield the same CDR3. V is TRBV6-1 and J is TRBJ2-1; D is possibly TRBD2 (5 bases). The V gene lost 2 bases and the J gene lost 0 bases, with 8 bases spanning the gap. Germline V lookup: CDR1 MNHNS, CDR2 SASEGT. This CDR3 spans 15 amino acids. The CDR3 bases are TGTGCCAGCAGTGAAAGGGAGATCTCCTACAATGAGCAGTTCTTC. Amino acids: CASSEREISYNEQFF.

The CDR3 is CASSQMAVSSGNTIYF. CDR3 in DNA: TGTGCCAGCAGCCAAATGGCTGTCTCCTCTGGAAACACCATATATTTT. The chain links TRBV16 to TRBJ1-3; no reliable D call. The CDR3 runs to 16 residues. V dropped 2 bases and J dropped 0 bases, with 11 bases sitting between them. Germline CDR1 and CDR2: KGHSY and FQNENV.

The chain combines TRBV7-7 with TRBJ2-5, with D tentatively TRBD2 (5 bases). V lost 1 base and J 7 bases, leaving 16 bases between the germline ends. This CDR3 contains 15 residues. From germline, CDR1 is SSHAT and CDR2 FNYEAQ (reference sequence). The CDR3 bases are TGTGCCAGCAGCTTAGTCAGCGTTGGAGGTGGGACCCAGTACTTC. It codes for CASSLVSVGGGTQYF.

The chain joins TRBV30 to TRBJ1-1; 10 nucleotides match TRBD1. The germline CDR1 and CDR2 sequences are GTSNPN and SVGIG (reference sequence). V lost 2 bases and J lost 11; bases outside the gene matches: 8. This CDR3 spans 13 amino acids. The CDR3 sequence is CAWSLDRGRLAFF. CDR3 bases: TGTGCCTGGAGTTTAGACAGGGGGCGCCTGGCTTTCTTT.